This TCR beta chain stems from a study of cytomegalovirus exposure and HLA in healthy donors. On the study more broadly: Among roughly 180 million T cells, an earlier analysis found around 100 million unique TCR beta sequences. Roughly four fifths of 300 to 450 genotyped donors fell in the Caucasian-associated ancestry cluster.

This clone turned up a few times. The study ran its PCR with 60 Vbeta and 13 Jbeta primers. Data came from immunoSEQ multiplex PCR; TCRdb stores just in-frame clones and leaves some out. The repertoire holds roughly 80,000 clones, with around 81% as singletons. Whereas donors were nominally healthy upon sampling, unrecorded immune exposures were probable. The sequence came from a male donor in good health and CMV-seronegative. Source material: PBMCs.

The CDR3 reads CASSWTDSTDTQYF. The CDR3 nucleotides read TGTGCCAGCAGTTGGACAGACAGCACAGATACGCAGTATTTT. The V gene is TRBV6-5, the J gene TRBJ2-3; D possibly corresponds to TRBD1 (6 bases). Germline CDR1 is MNHEY and CDR2 is SVGAGI. With 4 bases removed from V and 0 bases from J, the gap between germline ends came to 8 bases. The CDR3 has 14 residues.